Below are 20 T cell receptor beta chains sequenced from a single sample in a study of blood T cells in healthy people across ages. A sample-barcoded 5' primer and a J-beta primer mix were used in a second PCR of roughly 7 to 12 cycles. MiXCR, run by TCRdb on the 5' RACE reads, gives a single entry per CDR3 protein. In the table there are 550,000 to 800,000 distinct CDR3 sequences, about a third of which are singletons. The sequenced sample was blood. The receptors stem from a woman of 80 years or more in good health.

This clonotype was recorded a few times. The gene calls are TRBV20-1 and TRBJ1-2; D is perhaps TRBD1 (6 bases). Trimming took off 6 bases at V and 4 bases at J, with 18 bases between the two ends. The germline V gene has CDR1 DFQATT and CDR2 SNEGSKA (reference sequence). The CDR3 is 14 amino acids. This CDR3 reads CSAGGGGISYGYTF. DNA of the CDR3: TGCAGTGCCGGGGGAGGGGGAATTAGCTATGGCTACACCTTC.

This clonotype was counted a few times. The gene calls are TRBV7-9 and TRBJ1-6, with D uncertain. Deletions cut 5 bases from V and 6 bases from J, with 17 bases between. The germline gives CDR1 SEHNR, CDR2 FQNEAQ (reference sequence). The CDR3 consists of 16 residues. The CDR3 coding sequence is TGTGCCAGCAGCCGGATCGCTCCGGGTTCTAATTCACCCCTCCACTTT. Its protein product is CASSRIAPGSNSPLHF.

This clonotype showed up many times. The J gene is TRBJ2-5, the V gene TRBV14; D is possibly TRBD1 (6 bases). V was pared by 4 bases and J by 5 bases, with 14 bases between. The CDR3 extends over 14 amino acids. CDR1 and CDR2 from the germline V gene are SGHDN and FVKESK. CDR3 amino acids: CASSPIRGRETQYF. CDR3 nucleotide sequence: TGTGCCAGCAGCCCAATCAGGGGCCGGGAGACCCAGTACTTC.

J is TRBJ2-5 and V is TRBV7-6, with D perhaps matching TRBD2 (6 bases). The V and J ends lost 5 bases and 11 bases respectively, with 12 bases between them. There are 11 residues in the CDR3. Germline V gene lookup returns CDR1 SGHVS and CDR2 FNYEAQ. The CDR3 coding sequence is TGTGCCAGCAGCCCCGGGGGACTTCAGTACTTC. This translates into CASSPGGLQYF.

This clonotype was counted between two and nine times. The J gene is TRBJ1-1, the V gene TRBV5-1; D is unclear. Trimming took 4 bases from V and 4 from J, leaving 11 bases between them. Germline V gene data show CDR1 as SGHRS and CDR2 as YFSETQ. The CDR3 spans 13 residues. The CDR3 loop reads CASSVQLATEAFF. The CDR3 DNA reads as TGCGCCAGCAGCGTCCAGCTAGCCACTGAAGCTTTCTTT.

V usage is TRBV6-1 and J usage is TRBJ1-1; the match to TRBD1 covers 8 bases. CDR1 and CDR2 (germline): MNHNS, SASEGT. After removal of 1 base from V and 1 base from J, the junction contained 5 bases not matched to a gene. The length of the CDR3 is 16 residues. The CDR3 DNA is TGTGCCAGCAGTGAAGTGGGACAGGATAGGAACACTGAAGCTTTCTTT. Protein sequence: CASSEVGQDRNTEAFF.

About this clonotype itself: One junction end does not reproduce the germline sequence, and a read error may be involved. The CDR3 coding sequence is TGTGCCAGCAGTTTCTCAGGGGCAGGGGCCAACGTCCTGGCTTTC. Protein: CASSFSGAGANVLAF. This chain connects TRBV28 to TRBJ2-6, with D possibly being TRBD1 (6 bases). Germline CDR1 reads MDHEN; CDR2 reads SYDVKM. The length of the CDR3 is 15 residues.

This clonotype was picked up a small number of times. The gene calls are TRBV30 and TRBJ1-1, with a possible D match to TRBD1 (6 bases). CDR3 length equals 16 residues. Trimming removed 4 bases at V and 1 base at J, with 19 bases between. CDR1 and CDR2 from the germline V gene are GTSNPN and SVGIG (reference sequence). The CDR3 reads CAWTSGGPNRNTEAFF. For the CDR3, the DNA is TGTGCCTGGACCTCCGGGGGGCCTAACAGGAACACTGAAGCTTTCTTT.

This clonotype was found many times. The chain employs TRBV7-6 and TRBJ2-7, with D perhaps matching TRBD1 or TRBD2 (5 bases each). V lost 5 bases to trimming and J lost 4 bases, with 12 bases between them. CDR1 SGHVS and CDR2 FNYEAQ come from the germline V gene. CDR3 size: 13 residues. CDR3 in DNA: TGTGCCAGCAGCCGGGGACCGCCTTACGAGCAGTACTTC. It yields the protein CASSRGPPYEQYF.

On this clonotype itself: It is likely a read error, because the conserved phenylalanine at the end of the CDR3 is missing. The rearrangement uses TRBV2 and TRBJ2-1; a weak D match, TRBD1 (5 bases). The CDR3 is 10 residues long. CDR1 SNHLY and CDR2 FYNNEI come from the germline V gene. CDR3 protein: CASRTNEQFC. CDR3 sequence (DNA): TGTGCTAGCAGGACAAATGAGCAGTTCTGC.

This clonotype was recorded many times. V and J are TRBV12-3 or TRBV12-4 and TRBJ1-5; 8 bases align to TRBD1. With V trimmed by 4 bases and J by 4 bases, 9 bases remained unmatched. This CDR3 contains 16 residues. CDR3 residues: CASSSDRANHNQPQHF. The CDR3 nucleotides are TGTGCCAGCAGTTCGGACAGGGCAAACCATAATCAGCCCCAGCATTTT.

Many counts were recorded for this clonotype. V is TRBV11-2 and J is TRBJ2-1; tentatively, D is TRBD2 (5 bases). Germline-derived CDR1 and CDR2 are SGHAT and FQNNGV. V lost 2 bases and J lost 6, with 14 bases in between. This CDR3 region has 15 residues. The CDR3, as DNA: TGTGCCAGCAGCTTACCTGGAGCGGCGGCCAATGAGCAGTTCTTC. Encoded protein: CASSLPGAAANEQFF.

To note about this clonotype: This could be a read error, since a much larger clone is one nucleotide away. V is TRBV6-6 and J is TRBJ1-5; D is perhaps TRBD1 (6 bases). CDR3 size: 15 residues. CDR1 is MNHNY, CDR2 SVGAGI, per germline (reference sequence). V lost 6 bases to trimming and J lost 0 bases, with 12 bases between them. The DNA of the CDR3 is TGTGCCAGCAGACGGGGGCAGTATAGCAATCAGCCCCAGCATTTT. Translated: CASRRGQYSNQPQHF.

For this clonotype: A much larger clone differs from this one at a single base, so this may be a read error. The genes are TRBV28 and TRBJ2-4; the D gene is possibly TRBD2 (5 bases). The J call may be in error: the DNA end matches TRBJ2-7 better. The germline V gene encodes CDR1 MDHEN and CDR2 SYDVKM. The CDR3 runs to 15 residues. CDR3 nucleotide sequence: TGTGCCAGCAGTTTACGGAGCGCGGGTTGGGACGAGCAGTACTTC. Its translation is CASSLRSAGWDEQYF.

There are a few counts of this clonotype. The chain is built from TRBV7-9 and TRBJ1-1; TRBD1 is a possible D gene (5 bases). The CDR3 extends over 13 amino acids. Germline V gene sequence: CDR1 SEHNR, CDR2 FQNEAQ (reference sequence). Trimming stripped 1 base from V and 6 bases from J, with 9 bases between. CDR3 DNA sequence: TGTGCCAGCAGCTTAGTAGGGACTGCTGAAGCTTTCTTT. As protein: CASSLVGTAEAFF.

This clonotype was seen more than once but under ten times. J is TRBJ2-7 and V is TRBV4-2; D could derive from TRBD1 or TRBD2 (5 bases each). CDR3 size: 14 residues. Germline V CDR1 and CDR2: LGHNA, YNFKEQ. V lost 3 bases, J lost 5 bases, and 14 bases lay in between. Here the CDR3 reads CASSQGYGDHEQYF. CDR3 coding DNA: TGTGCCAGCAGCCAGGGATATGGGGACCACGAGCAGTACTTC.

The V call is TRBV10-3, the J call TRBJ2-2, with TRBD1 matching 11 bases. V shed 6 bases, J shed 4 bases, and the junction held 4 bases outside the gene matches. From germline, CDR1 is ENHRY and CDR2 SYGVKD. This CDR3 comprises 15 residues. CDR3 bases: TGTGCCATCAGGGGGACAGGGGGATCCACCGGGGAGCTGTTTTTT. It encodes CAIRGTGGSTGELFF.

Many counts were recorded for this clonotype. V is TRBV7-2 and J is TRBJ2-1; possible D gene TRBD1, 6 bases. CDR1 is SGHTA and CDR2 is FQGNSA in the germline V gene. CDR3 size: 15 residues. The germline V and J ends were trimmed by 4 bases and 1 base, with 11 bases remaining between them. This chain's CDR3 is CASSSRQESYNEQFF. In nucleotides, the CDR3 is TGTGCCAGCAGCTCTAGACAGGAGTCCTACAATGAGCAGTTCTTC.

The chain couples TRBV2 to TRBJ2-1, with D perhaps matching TRBD1 or TRBD2 (6 bases each). The CDR3 totals 13 residues. Between the trimmed V and J ends, which lost 6 bases and 10 bases, there was a span of 16 bases. CDR1 SNHLY and CDR2 FYNNEI come from the germline V gene. CDR3 DNA: TGTGCCAGCAGCCTAGGAGTAGGGGGGGAGCAGTTCTTC. It yields the protein CASSLGVGGEQFF.

This clonotype showed up just a few times. Being one base from a much bigger clone, this may be a read error. The chain employs TRBV10-3 and TRBJ2-1; D gene ambiguous. Germline CDR1 and CDR2: ENHRY and SYGVKD. This CDR3 is built from 12 residues. CDR3 in DNA: TGTGCCATCAGTGAGAACGCAGGCGAGCAGTTATTC. Its protein is CAISENAGEQLF.